The 24 T cell receptor beta chains presented below share a single source sample, sequenced in a study of cytomegalovirus exposure and HLA in healthy donors. Sequenced by immunoSEQ multiplex PCR; TCRdb stores in-frame clones only, minus some. The table includes about 180,000 clones, around 85% detected once. The sample taken for sequencing was PBMCs. Receptors originate from a man in his late teens or twenties in good health and CMV-seropositive.

The rearrangement links TRBV4-1 to TRBJ2-1, with D tentatively TRBD2 (6 bases). Germline CDR1 MGHRA, CDR2 YSYEKL. The CDR3 is 14 amino acids. V lost 4 bases and J lost 5, with 12 bases in between. In nucleotides, the CDR3 is TGCGCCAGCAGCCCCCCGGGACTCAACAATGAGCAGTTCTTC. Translating it yields CASSPPGLNNEQFF.

The chain joins TRBV9 to TRBJ2-7, with TRBD1 matching over 11 bases. CDR1 is SGDLS and CDR2 is YYNGEE in the germline V gene. V gave up 0 bases and J gave up 7 bases; unmatched junction bases: 3. This CDR3 is 14 amino acids long. CDR3 protein: CASSVGDRGSEQYF. CDR3 bases: TGTGCCAGCAGCGTAGGGGACAGGGGGAGTGAGCAGTACTTC.

V is TRBV11-2 and J is TRBJ2-1, with 8 bases matching TRBD2. CDR1 and CDR2 (germline): SGHAT, FQNNGV. J was trimmed by 1 base and V by 5 bases; bases with no gene match: 4. The CDR3 loop spans 15 amino acids. CDR3 DNA: TGTGCCAGCAGCGAGACTAGCGCTTCCTACAATGAGCAGTTCTTC. The encoded protein is CASSETSASYNEQFF.

The chain is built from TRBV6-6 and TRBJ1-1, with 7 positions matching TRBD1. CDR3 length: 14 residues. The ends lost 4 bases at V and 11 bases at J; junction bases unmatched: 13. Germline loops: CDR1 MNHNY, CDR2 SVGAGI (reference sequence). CDR3 region: CASSFSDRAGQAFF. In nucleotides, the CDR3 is TGTGCCAGCAGTTTCTCCGACAGGGCCGGCCAGGCTTTCTTT.

The rearrangement links TRBV10-3 to TRBJ2-2; D gene unclear. CDR1 ENHRY and CDR2 SYGVKD come from the germline V gene. V lost 6 bases and J 7 bases, leaving 9 bases between the germline ends. The CDR3 is 12 amino acids. CDR3 DNA: TGTGCCATCAGGGAAAGCGACGGGGAGCTGTTTTTT. Encoded protein: CAIRESDGELFF.

The gene calls are TRBV11-2 and TRBJ1-1, with TRBD1 matching over 12 bases. Germline lookup yields CDR1 SGHAT and CDR2 FQNNGV. V shed 4 bases, J shed 4 bases, and the junction held 4 bases outside the gene matches. CDR3 size: 15 residues. The CDR3 DNA reads as TGTGCCAGCAGCTCCGGGACAGGGGGCCGCACTGAAGCTTTCTTT. Translated, it gives CASSSGTGGRTEAFF.

This clone was counted between two and nine times. The chain combines TRBV19 with TRBJ2-2; no firm D call. There are 14 residues in the CDR3. Germline V gene data show CDR1 as LNHDA and CDR2 as SQIVND (reference sequence). V was trimmed by 7 bases and J by 5 bases, leaving 14 bases between them. This CDR3 is CASTTNRATGELFF. The DNA for the CDR3 is TGTGCCAGTACCACCAACCGAGCGACCGGGGAGCTGTTTTTT.

The CDR3 here is CASSLVGTAIRAYNEQFF. Here the CDR3 DNA reads TGCGCCAGCAGCTTGGTGGGGACAGCCATAAGAGCCTACAATGAGCAGTTCTTC. The chain carries TRBV5-1 and TRBJ2-1, with 7 bases that match TRBD1. The germline gives CDR1 SGHRS, CDR2 YFSETQ. Trimming at V came to 0 bases and at J to 2 bases, leaving 11 bases not matched to a gene. This CDR3 is built from 18 residues.

The V call is TRBV11-2, the J call TRBJ1-1; 8 positions match TRBD1. Trimming removed 7 bases from V and 1 base from J; junction bases left unmatched: 8. The CDR3 is made up of 15 amino acids. The germline gives CDR1 SGHAT, CDR2 FQNNGV. As DNA, the CDR3 is TGTGCCAGCAATTCAAGAGACAGGGGGAACACTGAAGCTTTCTTT. Amino acids: CASNSRDRGNTEAFF.

DNA of the CDR3: TGCGCCAGCAGCTATTTCCAGGGGGCTAACTCCTACAATGAGCAGTTCTTC. Its protein is CASSYFQGANSYNEQFF. V is TRBV5-1 and J is TRBJ2-1, with 8 nucleotides matching TRBD1. With V trimmed by 3 bases and J by 0 bases, 8 bases remained unmatched. Germline V gene lookup returns CDR1 SGHRS and CDR2 YFSETQ. The CDR3 totals 17 residues.

Only one count was recorded for this clone. The rearrangement links TRBV29-1 to TRBJ1-1; D may be TRBD1 (5 bases). Trimming pared 4 bases from V and 4 bases from J, leaving 13 bases between. The length of the CDR3 is 13 residues. The germline CDR1 and CDR2 sequences are SQVTM and ANQGSEA. CDR3 nucleotide sequence: TGCAGCGTTGGAGGCGGAGGGGCCACTGAAGCTTTCTTT. As protein: CSVGGGGATEAFF.

The V and J genes are TRBV28 and TRBJ2-3; D gene unclear. Germline assignment: CDR1 MDHEN and CDR2 SYDVKM. This CDR3 has 16 amino acids. With 4 bases removed from V and 3 bases from J, the gap between germline ends came to 17 bases. CDR3 amino acids: CASSSPVRLSTDTQYF. The CDR3 nucleotides are TGTGCCAGCAGTTCCCCGGTACGACTCTCTACAGATACGCAGTATTTT.

The genes are TRBV14 and TRBJ2-5; no reliable D call. Trimming removed 1 base from V and 4 bases from J, with 7 bases in between. This CDR3 is built from 13 residues. CDR1 SGHDN and CDR2 FVKESK come from the germline V gene. The CDR3 loop is CASSQGYRETQYF. CDR3 DNA: TGTGCCAGCAGCCAAGGATATAGAGAGACCCAGTACTTC. The full variable domain, rest sourced from reference TRBV14 and TRBJ2-5, is EAGVTQFPSHSVIEKGQTVTLRCDPISGHDNLYWYRRVMGKEIKFLLHFVKESKQDESGMPNNRFLAERTGGTYSTLKVQPAELEDSGVYFCASSQGYRETQYFGPGTRLLVL.

J is TRBJ1-1 and V is TRBV5-1; possible D gene TRBD1, 5 bases. The CDR3 sequence is 15 residues long. The ends were cut back, 4 bases at V and 0 bases at J, with 13 bases in the middle. Germline-derived CDR1 and CDR2 are SGHRS and YFSETQ. The CDR3 is CASSIFDRLNTEAFF. CDR3 DNA: TGCGCCAGCAGCATCTTCGACAGATTGAACACTGAAGCTTTCTTT. The full variable domain, with the rest looked up from reference TRBV5-1 and TRBJ1-1, is KAGVTQTPRYLIKTRGQQVTLSCSPISGHRSVSWYQQTPGQGLQFLFEYFSETQRNKGNFPGRFSGRQFSNSRSEMNVSTLELGDSALYLCASSIFDRLNTEAFFGQGTRLTVV.

The chain joins TRBV6-6 to TRBJ1-2, with 8 positions matching TRBD1. Trimming at V came to 6 bases and at J to 4 bases, leaving 4 bases not matched to a gene. Germline V CDR1 and CDR2: MNHNY, SVGAGI (reference sequence). CDR3 length equals 13 residues. The CDR3 spells CASSFGQGYGYTF. CDR3 sequence (DNA): TGTGCCAGCAGCTTCGGACAGGGCTATGGCTACACCTTC.

This sequence joins TRBV29-1 and TRBJ2-1; D unresolved. V was shortened by 5 bases and J by 0 bases, with 14 bases between the two germline ends. The germline V gene encodes CDR1 SQVTM and CDR2 ANQGSEA. This CDR3 comprises 15 residues. The CDR3 reads CSVIYPKSSYNEQFF. The DNA for the CDR3 is TGCAGCGTTATATACCCCAAGAGCTCCTACAATGAGCAGTTCTTC.

This clone was counted once. The chain recombines TRBV30 with TRBJ1-1, with 8 bases matching TRBD1. Germline-derived CDR1 and CDR2 are GTSNPN and SVGIG (reference sequence). The CDR3 loop spans 11 amino acids. CDR3 sequence (DNA): TGTGCGGGACAGGCCTACACTGAAGCTTTCTTT. This sequence encodes CAGQAYTEAFF.

The V call is TRBV5-1, the J call TRBJ2-5; 9 bases map to TRBD2. The CDR3 runs 18 residues. Looked up from germline, CDR1 is SGHRS and CDR2 is YFSETQ. With 0 bases clipped from V and 2 bases from J, the junction kept 11 bases outside the gene matches. CDR3: CASSLGWIAGAKQETQYF. CDR3 in DNA: TGCGCCAGCAGCTTGGGCTGGATAGCGGGGGCCAAACAAGAGACCCAGTACTTC.

The CDR3 loop reads CASSPTYQETQYF. The CDR3 region has the DNA TGTGCCAGCAGTCCAACTTACCAAGAGACCCAGTACTTC. The chain joins TRBV27 to TRBJ2-5; D remains unclear. The CDR3 runs 13 residues. Germline CDR1 reads MNHEY; CDR2 reads SMNVEV (reference sequence). Trimming pared 5 bases from V and 0 bases from J, leaving 7 bases between.

V is TRBV28 and J is TRBJ1-2, with D possibly matching TRBD1 (5 bases). The germline gives CDR1 MDHEN, CDR2 SYDVKM. This CDR3 has 16 amino acids. Between the trimmed V and J ends, which lost 6 bases and 4 bases, there was a span of 21 bases. The CDR3 nucleotides are TGTGCCAGCAGCTCCTCTCACCCTACAGGATCCTATGGCTACACCTTC. This gives the protein CASSSSHPTGSYGYTF.

The chain uses TRBV7-3 and TRBJ2-1, with 8 positions matching TRBD1. The CDR3 has 15 amino acids. CDR1 is SGHTA and CDR2 is FQGTGA in the germline V gene. After removal of 3 bases from V and 7 bases from J, the junction contained 8 bases not matched to a gene. CDR3 protein: CASSFDRGPQNEQFF. For the CDR3, the DNA is TGTGCCAGCAGCTTTGACAGGGGTCCGCAAAATGAGCAGTTCTTC.

A single count supports this clone. The chain has TRBV6-1 and TRBJ1-2; no firm D call. The CDR3 length is 13 residues. V was shortened by 8 bases and J by 8 bases, with 18 bases between the two germline ends. The germline V gene has CDR1 MNHNS and CDR2 SASEGT. The CDR3 protein is CASGGWIVRGYTF. The CDR3 bases are TGTGCCAGCGGAGGGTGGATTGTAAGAGGCTACACCTTC.

The chain joins TRBV6-1 to TRBJ2-7; 7 nucleotides line up with TRBD1. Germline CDR1 is MNHNS and CDR2 is SASEGT. The CDR3 totals 14 residues. Losses at the gene ends were 4 bases for V and 3 bases for J; bases not matched to a gene: 6. Here the CDR3 reads CASSGGGDLYEQYF. The CDR3 DNA reads as TGTGCCAGCAGTGGAGGGGGCGATCTCTACGAGCAGTACTTC.

The chain links TRBV28 to TRBJ2-7; D uncertain. The CDR3 is 13 residues long. Trimming left V 5 bases short and J 0 bases short, with 8 bases between. The germline V gene has CDR1 MDHEN and CDR2 SYDVKM. CDR3 protein: CASSGLPSYEQYF. The CDR3 DNA reads as TGTGCCAGCAGTGGCCTTCCCTCCTACGAGCAGTACTTC.